In this sample, the clone carrying this TCR beta chain turned up a few times. This sample is part of a study of blood T cell repertoires in COVID-19. As originally analysed: Amplification of reference gene primers provided the estimated nucleated cell counts. TCRdb's table, derived via immunoSEQ multiplex PCR, lists solely in-frame clones and lacks some. V and J calls and clone size are as listed in that table; D and trimming were resolved from the DNA. Of about 200,000 clones listed, approximately 84% are singletons. CDR1 and CDR2 from the germline V gene are SGHTA and FQGNSA. The CDR3 has 15 amino acids. V shed 5 bases, J shed 4 bases, and the junction held 5 bases outside the gene matches.

Sequencing was performed on peripheral blood. The chain carries TRBV7-2 and TRBJ1-1; 12 bases are shared with TRBD1. The TCR originated in a woman aged 65 to 85 with active or convalescent COVID-19. CDR3 sequence (DNA): TGTGCCAGCAGCACTGGGGACAGGGGGCCCACTGAAGCTTTCTTT. Its protein is CASSTGDRGPTEAFF.